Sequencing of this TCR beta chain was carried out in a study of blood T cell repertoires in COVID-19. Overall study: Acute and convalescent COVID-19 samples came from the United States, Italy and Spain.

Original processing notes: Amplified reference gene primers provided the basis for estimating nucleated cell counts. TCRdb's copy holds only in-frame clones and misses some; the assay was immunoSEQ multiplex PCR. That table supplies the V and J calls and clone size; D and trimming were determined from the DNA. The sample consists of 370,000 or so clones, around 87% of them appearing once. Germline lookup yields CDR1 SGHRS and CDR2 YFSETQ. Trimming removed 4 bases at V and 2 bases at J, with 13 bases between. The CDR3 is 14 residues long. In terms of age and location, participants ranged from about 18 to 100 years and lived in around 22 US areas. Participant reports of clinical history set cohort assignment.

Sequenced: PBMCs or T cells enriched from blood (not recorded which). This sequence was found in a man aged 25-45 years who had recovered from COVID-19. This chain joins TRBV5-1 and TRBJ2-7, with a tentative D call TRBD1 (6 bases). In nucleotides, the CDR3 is TGCGCCAGCAGCGGTACGACAGGCGCCTACGAGCAGTACTTC. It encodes CASSGTTGAYEQYF.